This T cell receptor (beta chain) appears in the sequencing data of a study of a mutant IDH1 vaccine in newly diagnosed glioma. As for the study in general: Therapy received beforehand was radiotherapy, temozolomide, or both, with most patients given both.

Method: immunoSEQ multiplex PCR; TCRdb's copy keeps in-frame clones and lacks some. Of around 99,000 clones in the sample, over 75% were seen once. General observations from the study: Top peripheral T cell clonotype shifts appeared unrelated to pseudoprogression.

Time point noted: baseline, week 1 (first vaccination visit). Treatment reported: pre-vaccination baseline after standard-of-care therapy. This CDR3 contains 16 residues. Germline CDR1 is MDHEN and CDR2 is SYDVKM. J lost 4 bases, V lost 8 bases, and 12 bases had no gene match. As for this clone: What it binds is not known.

The V call is TRBV28, the J call TRBJ2-2; TRBD2 aligns across 8 bases. The source was PBMCs, collected from a glioma patient treated with radiotherapy, temozolomide or both. This clonotype originated in a man aged 40-55 years with glioma. CDR3 sequence: CASRLGVAGPTGELFF. CDR3 in DNA: TGTGCCAGCCGCCTCGGGGTAGCGGGACCCACCGGGGAGCTGTTTTTT.